Listed below are T cell receptor beta chains from one sample, sequenced in a study of shared clonotypes between healthy human individuals. Profiled with immunoSEQ multiplex PCR; TCRdb holds only in-frame clones, not every one. This table has roughly 2 million clones, roughly 95% appearing once. Sequencing was performed on naive CD4+ T cells sorted from blood. The receptors were sampled from a man in his late teens or twenties in good health. The CDR3 runs from the conserved cysteine through the conserved F or W. Fields, in order: D gene, V gene, clone size, J gene, CDR3 protein, CDR3 DNA. D genes are given only for firm matches. Clone size is given for some rows only: seen once, a few or many times, or a class if the clone is expanded.

-,TRBV29-1,-,TRBJ2-5,CSARVIGVETQYF,TGCAGCGCCCGGGTAATCGGGGTGGAGACCCAGTACTTC
TRBD1,TRBV28,-,TRBJ2-1,CASRPTGDNNEQFF,TGTGCCAGCAGACCGACAGGGGATAACAATGAGCAGTTCTTC
-,TRBV27,-,TRBJ2-1,CASSPPPLGRGGEQFF,TGTGCCAGCAGCCCACCCCCCCTAGGTAGGGGGGGTGAGCAGTTCTTC
-,TRBV28,many,TRBJ2-7,CASTLLPGPYEQYF,TGTGCCAGCACCTTACTACCGGGACCTTACGAGCAGTACTTC
-,TRBV29-1,-,TRBJ2-3,CSVELGAGTDTQYF,TGCAGCGTTGAACTGGGCGCCGGCACAGATACGCAGTATTTT
TRBD1,TRBV5-1,-,TRBJ2-2,CASSKGQVGAGELFF,TGCGCCAGCAGCAAAGGACAGGTGGGCGCCGGGGAGCTGTTTTTT
-,TRBV18,-,TRBJ2-7,CASSPRSGAINFNEQYF,TGTGCCAGCTCACCACGATCAGGGGCGATCAATTTCAACGAGCAGTACTTC
-,TRBV2,once,TRBJ1-2,CASSLSARTVSNGYTF,TGTGCCAGCAGCCTATCGGCCCGGACAGTTTCGAATGGCTACACCTTC
-,TRBV12-5,-,TRBJ2-6,CASSWGNSGANVLTF,TGTGCTAGCTCCTGGGGGAACTCTGGGGCCAACGTCCTGACTTTC
TRBD1,TRBV6-5,-,TRBJ2-7,CASSQTGGQGEQYF,TGTGCCAGCAGTCAGACAGGGGGTCAAGGCGAGCAGTACTTC
TRBD1,TRBV6-5,-,TRBJ1-5,CASSYDRGSQPQHF,TGTGCCAGCAGTTACGACAGGGGCTCCCAGCCCCAGCATTTT
-,TRBV6-5,-,TRBJ1-2,CASSSSAGYYGYTF,TGTGCCAGCAGTTCGTCAGCGGGTTACTATGGCTACACCTTC
TRBD2,TRBV13,-,TRBJ2-3,CASSLDRLSGGEDTQYF,TGTGCCAGCAGCTTAGACCGCCTCAGCGGGGGTGAGGATACGCAGTATTTT
-,TRBV11-2,-,TRBJ1-1,CASSLGAGATEAFF,TGTGCCAGCAGCTTAGGGGCCGGGGCCACTGAAGCTTTCTTT
-,TRBV6-1,-,TRBJ2-3,CASAVGVGGTDTQYF,TGTGCCAGTGCCGTCGGGGTAGGAGGCACAGATACGCAGTATTTT
TRBD2,TRBV9,once,TRBJ2-2,CASSVGGLAPGELFF,TGTGCCAGCAGCGTAGGGGGACTAGCTCCCGGGGAGCTGTTTTTT
-,TRBV9,-,TRBJ2-3,CASSVGTGLDTDTQYF,TGTGCCAGCAGCGTAGGGACGGGATTGGACACAGATACGCAGTATTTT
-,TRBV29-1,-,TRBJ1-5,CSVVDRPSNQPQHF,TGCAGCGTTGTTGACAGACCTAGCAATCAGCCCCAGCATTTT
-,TRBV2,-,TRBJ1-1,CASSEQGGGAFF,TGTGCCAGCAGTGAACAGGGAGGGGGAGCTTTCTTT
TRBD1,TRBV30,-,TRBJ2-5,CAWDRGQETQYF,TGTGCCTGGGACAGGGGGCAGGAGACCCAGTACTTC
-,TRBV21-1,-,TRBJ2-5,CASSKGKGWNQETQYF,TGTGCCAGCAGCAAAGGAAAGGGGTGGAACCAAGAGACCCAGTACTTC
TRBD2,TRBV4-1,-,TRBJ2-1,CASSQEGGSSYNEQFF,TGCGCCAGCAGCCAAGAGGGCGGGAGCTCCTACAATGAGCAGTTCTTC